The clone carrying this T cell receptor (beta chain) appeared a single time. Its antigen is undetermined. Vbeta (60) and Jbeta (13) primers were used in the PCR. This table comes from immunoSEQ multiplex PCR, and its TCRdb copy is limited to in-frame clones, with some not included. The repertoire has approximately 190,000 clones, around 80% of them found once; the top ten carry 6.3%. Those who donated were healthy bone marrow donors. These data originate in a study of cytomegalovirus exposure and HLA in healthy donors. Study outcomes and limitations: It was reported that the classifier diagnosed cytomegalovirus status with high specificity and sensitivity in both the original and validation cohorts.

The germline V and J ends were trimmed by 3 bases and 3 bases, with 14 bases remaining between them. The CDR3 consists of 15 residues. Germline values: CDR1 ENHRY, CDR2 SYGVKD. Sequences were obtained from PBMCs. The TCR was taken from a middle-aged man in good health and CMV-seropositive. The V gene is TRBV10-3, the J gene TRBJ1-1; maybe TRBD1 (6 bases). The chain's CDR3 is CAISDPGEGDTEAFF. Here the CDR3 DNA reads TGTGCCATCAGTGATCCGGGGGAGGGGGACACTGAAGCTTTCTTT.